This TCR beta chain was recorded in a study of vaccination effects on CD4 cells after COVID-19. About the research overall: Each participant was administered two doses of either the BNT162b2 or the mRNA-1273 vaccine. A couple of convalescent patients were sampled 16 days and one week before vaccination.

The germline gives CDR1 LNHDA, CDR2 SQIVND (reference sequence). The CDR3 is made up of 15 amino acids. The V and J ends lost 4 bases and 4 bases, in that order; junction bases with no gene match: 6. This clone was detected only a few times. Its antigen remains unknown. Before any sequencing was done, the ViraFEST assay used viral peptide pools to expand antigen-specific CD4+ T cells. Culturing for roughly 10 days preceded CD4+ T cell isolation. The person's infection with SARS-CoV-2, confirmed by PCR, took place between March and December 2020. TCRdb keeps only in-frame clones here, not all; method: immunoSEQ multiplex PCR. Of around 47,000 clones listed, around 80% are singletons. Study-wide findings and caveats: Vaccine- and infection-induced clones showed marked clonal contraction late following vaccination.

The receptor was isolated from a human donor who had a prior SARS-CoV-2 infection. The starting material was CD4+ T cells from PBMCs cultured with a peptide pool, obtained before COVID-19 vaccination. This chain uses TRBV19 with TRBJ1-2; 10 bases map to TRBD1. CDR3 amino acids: CASSSRDRGFYGYTF. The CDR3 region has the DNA TGTGCCAGTAGTAGCCGGGACAGGGGTTTCTATGGCTACACCTTC.